This T cell receptor beta chain was retrieved from a study of control samples from healthy donors and cancer patients. Clones were read by immunoSEQ multiplex PCR, and TCRdb kept only the in-frame ones, dropping some. Of 25,000 to 35,000 clones in the sample, approximately 90% were seen once. This TCR derives from a woman between 40 and 55 years old with lung cancer. Sequencing used PBMCs.

CDR3 nucleotides: TGTGCCAGTAGTACACCGGGACTGGAAAACCAAGCTTTCTTT. Amino acids: CASSTPGLENQAFF. This chain uses TRBV19 with TRBJ1-1; TRBD1 might be the D (5 bases). The CDR3 spans 14 residues. CDR1 is LNHDA and CDR2 is SQIVND in the germline V gene (reference sequence). Trimming took off 4 bases at V and 9 bases at J, with 18 bases between the two ends.